The rows below give T cell receptor beta chains drawn from one sample of a study of blood T cell repertoires in COVID-19. TCRdb's table, derived via immunoSEQ multiplex PCR, lists solely in-frame clones and lacks some. The data contain approximately 69,000 clones, roughly 86% of them singletons. Sequenced material: peripheral blood. These receptors were obtained from a man aged 50-60 years with acute or convalescent COVID-19. Each CDR3 is given with its conserved first and last residue. Each record gives: J gene, CDR3 length, D gene, V gene, clone size, CDR3 DNA, CDR3 protein. D genes are given only for firm matches. A clone size is listed for some rows: how often the clone was seen (once, few, many), or a class if it is expanded.

j_gene: TRBJ2-1; len: 16; d_gene: TRBD2; v_gene: TRBV30; abundance: NA; CDR3nt: TGTGCCGGAAGGACTAGCGGGGGGGCGTCCTACAATGAGCAGTTCTTC; CDR3aa: CAGRTSGGASYNEQFF
j_gene: TRBJ1-5; len: 15; d_gene: NA; v_gene: TRBV4-2; abundance: NA; CDR3nt: TGTGCCAGCAGCCAAGATAGTAATAGCAATCAGCCCCAGCATTTT; CDR3aa: CASSQDSNSNQPQHF
j_gene: TRBJ1-5; len: 15; d_gene: NA; v_gene: TRBV7-2; abundance: NA; CDR3nt: TGTGCCAGCAGCGCAGGGTCGTCGGGCAATCAGCCCCAGCATTTT; CDR3aa: CASSAGSSGNQPQHF
j_gene: TRBJ2-6; len: 15; d_gene: NA; v_gene: TRBV27; abundance: NA; CDR3nt: TGTGCCAGCAGGCCCGGTGGCTCTGGGGCCAACGTCCTGACTTTC; CDR3aa: CASRPGGSGANVLTF
j_gene: TRBJ2-7; len: 15; d_gene: NA; v_gene: TRBV18; abundance: NA; CDR3nt: TGTGCCAGCTCACCCCCCGTCGGTTTCTCCTACGAGCAGTACTTC; CDR3aa: CASSPPVGFSYEQYF
j_gene: TRBJ2-7; len: 11; d_gene: NA; v_gene: TRBV23-1; abundance: NA; CDR3nt: TGCGCCAGCAGTCTCACGTGGAGGCAGTACTTC; CDR3aa: CASSLTWRQYF
j_gene: TRBJ1-5; len: 16; d_gene: NA; v_gene: TRBV3-1/TRBV3-2; abundance: NA; CDR3nt: TGTGCCAGCAGCCCTAGTTCTGGACAGACCTATCAGCCCCAGCATTTT; CDR3aa: CASSPSSGQTYQPQHF
j_gene: TRBJ1-3; len: 14; d_gene: NA; v_gene: TRBV6-5; abundance: NA; CDR3nt: TGTGCCAGCACCTCCGGAGGATCTGGAAACACCATATATTTT; CDR3aa: CASTSGGSGNTIYF
j_gene: TRBJ1-1; len: 13; d_gene: NA; v_gene: TRBV12-3/TRBV12-4; abundance: NA; CDR3nt: TGTGCCAGCAGTTTAGATCGACTCTCTGAAGCTTTCTTT; CDR3aa: CASSLDRLSEAFF
j_gene: TRBJ2-7; len: 15; d_gene: TRBD1; v_gene: TRBV7-2; abundance: NA; CDR3nt: TGTGCCAGCAGCTTATCCCGGACAGGGCGGAACGAGCAGTACTTC; CDR3aa: CASSLSRTGRNEQYF
j_gene: TRBJ2-7; len: 14; d_gene: TRBD1; v_gene: TRBV11-2; abundance: NA; CDR3nt: TGTGCCAGCACCCGGGACAGGGGGCCCTACGAGCAGTACTTC; CDR3aa: CASTRDRGPYEQYF
j_gene: TRBJ1-2; len: 13; d_gene: NA; v_gene: TRBV5-6; abundance: few; CDR3nt: TGTGCCAGCAGCTTACAGGGAACCTATGGCTACACCTTC; CDR3aa: CASSLQGTYGYTF
j_gene: TRBJ1-5; len: 14; d_gene: NA; v_gene: TRBV6-6; abundance: once; CDR3nt: TGTGCCAGCAGTTCGTGGGGAGGTAATCAGCCCCAGCATTTT; CDR3aa: CASSSWGGNQPQHF
j_gene: TRBJ1-2; len: 12; d_gene: NA; v_gene: TRBV5-8; abundance: NA; CDR3nt: TGTGCCAGCAGCCTCAGATACTATGGCTACACCTTC; CDR3aa: CASSLRYYGYTF
j_gene: TRBJ1-5; len: 16; d_gene: TRBD1; v_gene: TRBV7-8; abundance: NA; CDR3nt: TGTGCCAGCAGCCCCCGGGACAGGGAGAGCAATCAGCCCCAGCATTTT; CDR3aa: CASSPRDRESNQPQHF
j_gene: TRBJ2-6; len: 17; d_gene: NA; v_gene: TRBV7-8; abundance: NA; CDR3nt: TGTGCCAGCAGCTTAGGGTCGGCGGGCTCTGGGGCCAACGTCCTGACTTTC; CDR3aa: CASSLGSAGSGANVLTF
j_gene: TRBJ2-7; len: 14; d_gene: NA; v_gene: TRBV18; abundance: NA; CDR3nt: TGTGCCAGCTCACCATTCGACAGCCCCTACGAGCAGTACTTC; CDR3aa: CASSPFDSPYEQYF
j_gene: TRBJ2-7; len: 15; d_gene: NA; v_gene: TRBV21-1; abundance: NA; CDR3nt: TGTGCCAGAAAACAAACACCCCGCTTCTCCTACGAGCAGTACTTC; CDR3aa: CARKQTPRFSYEQYF
j_gene: TRBJ1-4; len: 12; d_gene: NA; v_gene: TRBV7-8; abundance: NA; CDR3nt: TGTGCCAGCAGCCCAGAAAATGAAAAACTGTTTTTT; CDR3aa: CASSPENEKLFF
j_gene: TRBJ2-5; len: 15; d_gene: TRBD1; v_gene: TRBV9; abundance: NA; CDR3nt: TGTGCCAGCAGCCGTGGGGACAGGGGTGATGAGACCCAGTACTTC; CDR3aa: CASSRGDRGDETQYF
j_gene: TRBJ2-7; len: 16; d_gene: NA; v_gene: TRBV10-2; abundance: NA; CDR3nt: TGCGCCAGCAGTGATCCCCCGACCGGGACAAGCGGCGAGCAGTACTTC; CDR3aa: CASSDPPTGTSGEQYF